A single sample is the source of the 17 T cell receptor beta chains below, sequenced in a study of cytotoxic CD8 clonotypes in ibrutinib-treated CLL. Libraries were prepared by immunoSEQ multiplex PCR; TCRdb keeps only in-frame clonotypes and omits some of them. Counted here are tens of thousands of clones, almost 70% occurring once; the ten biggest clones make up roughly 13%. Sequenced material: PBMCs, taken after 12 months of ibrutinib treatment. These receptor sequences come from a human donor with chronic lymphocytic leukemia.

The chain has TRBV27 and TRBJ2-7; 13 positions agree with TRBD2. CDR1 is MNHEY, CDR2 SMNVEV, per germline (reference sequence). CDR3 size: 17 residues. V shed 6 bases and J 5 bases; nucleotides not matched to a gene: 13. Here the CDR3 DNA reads TGTGCCAGCAGCCAAAGTTGGACTAGCGGGAGAATTCACGAGCAGTACTTC. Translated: CASSQSWTSGRIHEQYF.

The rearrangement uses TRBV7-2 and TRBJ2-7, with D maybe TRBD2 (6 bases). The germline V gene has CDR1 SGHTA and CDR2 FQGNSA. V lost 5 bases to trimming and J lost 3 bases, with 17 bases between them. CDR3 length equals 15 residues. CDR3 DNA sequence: TGTGCCAGCAGCATCAACCCGGGACTGGACTACGAGCAGTACTTC. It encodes CASSINPGLDYEQYF.

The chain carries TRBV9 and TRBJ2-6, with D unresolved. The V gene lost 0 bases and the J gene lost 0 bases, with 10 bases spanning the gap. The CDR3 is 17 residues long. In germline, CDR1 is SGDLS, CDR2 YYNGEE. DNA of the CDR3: TGTGCCAGCAGCGTAGTCAGTTTAGGCTCTGGGGCCAACGTCCTGACTTTC. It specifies CASSVVSLGSGANVLTF.

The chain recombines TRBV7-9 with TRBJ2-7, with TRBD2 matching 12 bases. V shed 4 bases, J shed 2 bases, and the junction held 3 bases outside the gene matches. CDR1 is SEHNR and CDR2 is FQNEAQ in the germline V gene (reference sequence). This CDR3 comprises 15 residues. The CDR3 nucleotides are TGTGCCAGCAGCTCCGGGACTAGCGGGCCCTACGAGCAGTACTTC. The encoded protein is CASSSGTSGPYEQYF.

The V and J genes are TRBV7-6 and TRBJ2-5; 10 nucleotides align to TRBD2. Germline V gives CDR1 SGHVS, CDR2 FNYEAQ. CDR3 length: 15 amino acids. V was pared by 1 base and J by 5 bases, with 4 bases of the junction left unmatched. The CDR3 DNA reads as TGTGCCAGCAGCTTAGAGCTAGCGGGAGTGGAGACCCAGTACTTC. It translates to CASSLELAGVETQYF.

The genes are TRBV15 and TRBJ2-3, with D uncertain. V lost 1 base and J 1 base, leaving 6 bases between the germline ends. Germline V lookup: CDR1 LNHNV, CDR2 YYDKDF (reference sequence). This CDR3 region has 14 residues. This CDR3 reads CATSRVARTDTQYF. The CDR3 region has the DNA TGTGCCACCAGCAGAGTCGCGCGCACAGATACGCAGTATTTT.

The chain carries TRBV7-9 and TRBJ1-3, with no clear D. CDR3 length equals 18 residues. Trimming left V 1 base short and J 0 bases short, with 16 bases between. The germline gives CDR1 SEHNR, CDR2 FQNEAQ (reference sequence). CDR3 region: CASSLGVGTTISGNTIYF. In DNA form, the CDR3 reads TGTGCCAGCAGCTTAGGGGTTGGAACCACCATCTCTGGAAACACCATATATTTT. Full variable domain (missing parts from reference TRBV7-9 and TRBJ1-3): DTGVSQNPRHKITKRGQNVTFRCDPISEHNRLYWYRQTLGQGPEFLTYFQNEAQLEKSRLLSDRFSAERPKGSFSTLEIQRTEQGDSAMYLCASSLGVGTTISGNTIYFGEGSWLTVV.

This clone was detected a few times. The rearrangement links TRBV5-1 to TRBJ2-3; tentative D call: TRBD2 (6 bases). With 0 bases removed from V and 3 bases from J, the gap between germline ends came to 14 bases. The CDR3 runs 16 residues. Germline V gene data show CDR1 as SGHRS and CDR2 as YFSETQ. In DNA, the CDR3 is TGCGCCAGCAGCTTGGTTCCGGGAGTGGGGACAGATACGCAGTATTTT. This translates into CASSLVPGVGTDTQYF.

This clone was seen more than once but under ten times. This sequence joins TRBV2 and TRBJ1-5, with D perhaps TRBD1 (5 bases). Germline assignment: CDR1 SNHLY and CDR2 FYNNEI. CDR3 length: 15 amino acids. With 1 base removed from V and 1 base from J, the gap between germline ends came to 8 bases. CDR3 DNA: TGTGCCAGCAGTGAAGGGGGGGGAAGCAATCAGCCCCAGCATTTT. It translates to CASSEGGGSNQPQHF.

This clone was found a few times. The CDR3 spells CASSQAGTFGGSYEQYF. CDR3 sequence (DNA): TGTGCCAGCAGCCAAGCCGGGACCTTCGGTGGGAGCTACGAGCAGTACTTC. This chain joins TRBV4-2 and TRBJ2-7; D may be TRBD1 or TRBD2 (5 bases each). The CDR3 covers 17 residues. The germline V and J ends were trimmed by 1 base and 3 bases, with 19 bases remaining between them. From germline, CDR1 is LGHNA and CDR2 YNFKEQ.

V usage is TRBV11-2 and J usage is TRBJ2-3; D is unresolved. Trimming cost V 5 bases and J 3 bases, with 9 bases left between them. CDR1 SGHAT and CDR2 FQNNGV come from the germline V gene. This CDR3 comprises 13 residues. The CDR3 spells CASSISHTDTQYF. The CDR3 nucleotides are TGTGCCAGCAGCATTAGTCATACAGATACGCAGTATTTT.

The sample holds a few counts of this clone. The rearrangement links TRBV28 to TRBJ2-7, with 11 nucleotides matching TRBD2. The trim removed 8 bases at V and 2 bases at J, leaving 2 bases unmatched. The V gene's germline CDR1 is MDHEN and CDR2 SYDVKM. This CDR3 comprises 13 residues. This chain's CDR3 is CASETSGAYEQYF. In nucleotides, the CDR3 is TGTGCCAGCGAGACTAGCGGGGCCTACGAGCAGTACTTC.

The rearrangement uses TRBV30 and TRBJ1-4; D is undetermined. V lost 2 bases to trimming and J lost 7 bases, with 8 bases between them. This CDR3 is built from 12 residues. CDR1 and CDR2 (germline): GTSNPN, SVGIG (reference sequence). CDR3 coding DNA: TGTGCCTGGAGTAGCCTAGCTGAAAAACTGTTTTTT. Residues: CAWSSLAEKLFF.

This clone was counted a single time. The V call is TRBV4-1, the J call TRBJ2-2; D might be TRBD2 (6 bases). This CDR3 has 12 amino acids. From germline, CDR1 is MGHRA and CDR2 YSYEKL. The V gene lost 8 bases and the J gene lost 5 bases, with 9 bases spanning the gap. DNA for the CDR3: TGCGCCAGCCGCCGGGAGACCGGGGAGCTGTTTTTT. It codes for CASRRETGELFF.

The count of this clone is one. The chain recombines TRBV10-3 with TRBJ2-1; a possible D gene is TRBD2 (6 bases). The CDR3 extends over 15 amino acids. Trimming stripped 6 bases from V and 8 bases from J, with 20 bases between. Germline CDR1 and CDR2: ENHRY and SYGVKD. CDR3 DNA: TGTGCCATCAGGCGGGGAGCCGCTTTTAGCGATGAGCAGTTCTTC. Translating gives CAIRRGAAFSDEQFF.

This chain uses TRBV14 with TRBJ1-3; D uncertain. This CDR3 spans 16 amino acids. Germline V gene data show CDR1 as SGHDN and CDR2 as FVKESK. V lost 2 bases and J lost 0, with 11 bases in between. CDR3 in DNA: TGTGCCAGCAGCCAAAGAACGGCAGGCTCTGGAAACACCATATATTTT. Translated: CASSQRTAGSGNTIYF.

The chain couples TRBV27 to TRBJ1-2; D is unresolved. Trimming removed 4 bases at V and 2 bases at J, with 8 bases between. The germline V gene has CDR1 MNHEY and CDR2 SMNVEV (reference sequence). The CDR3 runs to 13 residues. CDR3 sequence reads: CASSSDGNYGYTF. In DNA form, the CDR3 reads TGTGCCAGCAGTTCGGACGGGAACTATGGCTACACCTTC.